Below, 4 T cell receptor beta chains from the same sample are listed, as sequenced in a study of lymphopenia after photon versus proton radiotherapy. Generated by immunoSEQ multiplex PCR, the TCRdb table keeps only in-frame clones and is missing some. The sample has tens of thousands of clones, 86% seen once. The sample was peripheral blood, taken from a patient treated with proton-based radiotherapy. The receptors stem from a woman aged 70-85 years with pancreatic cancer. Some clones in this sample may be carry-over from other donors' samples.

The chain recombines TRBV5-1 with TRBJ1-4, with 9 positions matching TRBD1. V lost 4 bases and J lost 1; bases outside the gene matches: 5. This CDR3 is built from 16 residues. Germline V CDR1 and CDR2: SGHRS, YFSETQ. CDR3 amino acids: CASSPRTGETNEKLFF. The CDR3 DNA reads as TGCGCCAGCAGCCCCAGGACAGGGGAAACTAATGAAAAACTGTTTTTT.

To note about this clone: An end of the junction differs from the germline gene, which may be a read error. The chain is built from TRBV5-1 and TRBJ1-5; TRBD1 is a possible D gene (5 bases). In germline, CDR1 is SGHRS, CDR2 YFSETQ. The length of the CDR3 is 16 residues. In DNA form, the CDR3 reads TGCGTCAGCAGCTTGGCCCCAGACCCCACTCAAGGGGCCCAGCATTTT. Protein sequence: CVSSLAPDPTQGAQHF. Using reference TRBV5-1 and TRBJ1-5 for the parts outside the CDR3, the full variable domain is KAGVTQTPRYLIKTRGQQVTLSCSPISGHRSVSWYQQTPGQGLQFLFEYFSETQRNKGNFPGRFSGRQFSNSRSEMNVSTLELGDSALYLCVSSLAPDPTQGAQHFGDGTRLSIL.

The chain couples TRBV19 to TRBJ2-5; D may be TRBD2 (6 bases). The CDR3 length is 14 residues. The V end lost 1 base, the J end lost 3 bases, and 9 bases lay between the germline ends. The germline V gene encodes CDR1 LNHDA and CDR2 SQIVND (reference sequence). In DNA, the CDR3 is TGTGCCAGTAGTATAGGAGGAGGGGAAGAGACCCAGTACTTC. Amino acids: CASSIGGGEETQYF.

The chain carries TRBV7-9 and TRBJ1-2, with D unresolved. There are 15 residues in the CDR3. Trimming took off 4 bases at V and 8 bases at J, with 20 bases between the two ends. CDR1 and CDR2 (germline): SEHNR, FQNEAQ (reference sequence). CDR3 protein: CASSSTLWTETGYTF. DNA of the CDR3: TGTGCCAGCAGCTCGACCCTTTGGACGGAGACCGGCTACACCTTC.